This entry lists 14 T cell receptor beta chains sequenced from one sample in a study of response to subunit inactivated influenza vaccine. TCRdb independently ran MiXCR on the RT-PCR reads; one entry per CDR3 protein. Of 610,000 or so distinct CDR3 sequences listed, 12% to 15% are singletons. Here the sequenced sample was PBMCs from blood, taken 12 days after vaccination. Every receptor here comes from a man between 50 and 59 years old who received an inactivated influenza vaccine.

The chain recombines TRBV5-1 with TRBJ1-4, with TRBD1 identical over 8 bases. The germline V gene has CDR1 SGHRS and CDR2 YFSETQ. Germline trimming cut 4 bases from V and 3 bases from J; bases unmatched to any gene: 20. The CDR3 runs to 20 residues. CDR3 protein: CASSPSNGQGSLRANEKLFF. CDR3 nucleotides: TGCGCCAGCAGCCCTTCGAATGGACAGGGATCACTGAGGGCTAATGAAAAACTGTTTTTT.

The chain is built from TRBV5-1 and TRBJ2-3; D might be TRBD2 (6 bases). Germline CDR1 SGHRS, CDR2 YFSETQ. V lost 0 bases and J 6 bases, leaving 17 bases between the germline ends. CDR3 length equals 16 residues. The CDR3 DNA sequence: TGCGCCAGCAGCTTGGAAGTGGCGGGACGGGGGGATACGCAGTATTTT. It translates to CASSLEVAGRGDTQYF.

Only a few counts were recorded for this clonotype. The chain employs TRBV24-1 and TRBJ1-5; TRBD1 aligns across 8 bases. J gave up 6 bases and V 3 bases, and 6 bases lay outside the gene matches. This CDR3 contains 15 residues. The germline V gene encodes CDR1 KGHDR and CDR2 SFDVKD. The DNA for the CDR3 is TGTGCCACCAGTGATGCCAGGGGGCGCTCTCAGCCCCAGCATTTT. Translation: CATSDARGRSQPQHF.

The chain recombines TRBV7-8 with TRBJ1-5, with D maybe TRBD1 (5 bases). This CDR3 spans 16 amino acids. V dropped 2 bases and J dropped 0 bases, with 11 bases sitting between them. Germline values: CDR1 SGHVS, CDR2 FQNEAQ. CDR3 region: CASSLWDVNSNQPQHF. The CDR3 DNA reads TGTGCCAGCAGCTTATGGGACGTGAATAGCAATCAGCCCCAGCATTTT.

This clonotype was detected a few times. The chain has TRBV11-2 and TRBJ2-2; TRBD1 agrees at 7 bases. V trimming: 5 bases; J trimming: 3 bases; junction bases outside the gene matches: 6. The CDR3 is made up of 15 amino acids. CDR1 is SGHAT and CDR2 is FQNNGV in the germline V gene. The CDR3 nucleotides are TGTGCCAGCAGCGAGGACAGGTCCGACACCGGGGAGCTGTTTTTT. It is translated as CASSEDRSDTGELFF.

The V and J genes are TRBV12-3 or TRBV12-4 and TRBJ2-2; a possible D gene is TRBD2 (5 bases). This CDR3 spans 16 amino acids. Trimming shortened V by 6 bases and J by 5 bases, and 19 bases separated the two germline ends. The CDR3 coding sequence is TGTGCCAGCAGACCCCACAAAACTAGGGTAACCGGGGAGCTGTTTTTT. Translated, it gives CASRPHKTRVTGELFF.

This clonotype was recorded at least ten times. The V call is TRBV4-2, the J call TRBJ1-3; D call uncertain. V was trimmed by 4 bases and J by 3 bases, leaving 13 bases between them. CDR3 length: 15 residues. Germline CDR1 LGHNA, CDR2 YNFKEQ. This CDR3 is CASSPDLWFGNTIYF. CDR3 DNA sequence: TGTGCCAGCAGCCCTGACCTATGGTTTGGAAACACCATATATTTT.

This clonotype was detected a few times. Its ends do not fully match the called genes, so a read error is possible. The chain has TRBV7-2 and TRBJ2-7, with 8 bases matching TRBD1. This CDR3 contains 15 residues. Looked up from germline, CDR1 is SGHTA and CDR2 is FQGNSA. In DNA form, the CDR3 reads TGTGCCAGCAGCATCGGAGGACAGGGTGCTTACGAGCGGTACTTC. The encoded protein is CASSIGGQGAYERYF.

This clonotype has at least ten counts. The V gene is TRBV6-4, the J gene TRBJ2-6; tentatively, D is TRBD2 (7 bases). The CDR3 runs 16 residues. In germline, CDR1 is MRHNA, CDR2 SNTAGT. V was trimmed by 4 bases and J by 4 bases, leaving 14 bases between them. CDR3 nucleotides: TGTGCCAGCAGTGCCCACGGGGGGCAAGGGGCCAACGTCCTGACTTTC. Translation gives CASSAHGGQGANVLTF.

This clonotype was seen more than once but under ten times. The CDR3 DNA reads as TGCAGTGCTAAAACCGGGACAGTTGATTCACCCCTCCACTTT. As protein: CSAKTGTVDSPLHF. The chain couples TRBV20-1 to TRBJ1-6; 7 bases fit TRBD1. The CDR3 contains 14 residues. Looked up from germline, CDR1 is DFQATT and CDR2 is SNEGSKA (reference sequence). V lost 4 bases and J lost 8; bases outside the gene matches: 8.

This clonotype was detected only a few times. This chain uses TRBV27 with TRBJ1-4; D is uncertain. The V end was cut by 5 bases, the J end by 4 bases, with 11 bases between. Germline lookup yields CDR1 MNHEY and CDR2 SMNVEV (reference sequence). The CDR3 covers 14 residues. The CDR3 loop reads CASSPLRRNEKLFF. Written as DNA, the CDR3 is TGTGCCAGCAGTCCCCTGAGACGTAATGAAAAACTGTTTTTT.

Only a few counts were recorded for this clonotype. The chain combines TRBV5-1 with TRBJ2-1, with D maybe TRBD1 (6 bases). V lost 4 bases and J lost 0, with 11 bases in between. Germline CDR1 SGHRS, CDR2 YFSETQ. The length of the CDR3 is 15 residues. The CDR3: CASSTGQSSYNEQFF. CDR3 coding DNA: TGCGCCAGCAGCACCGGACAGAGCTCCTACAATGAGCAGTTCTTC.

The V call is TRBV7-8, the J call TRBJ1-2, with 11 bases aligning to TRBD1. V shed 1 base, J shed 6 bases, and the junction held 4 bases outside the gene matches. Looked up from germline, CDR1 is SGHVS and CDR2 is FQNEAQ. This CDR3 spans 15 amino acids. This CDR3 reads CASSLERTGGNGYTF. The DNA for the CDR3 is TGTGCCAGCAGCTTAGAAAGGACAGGGGGCAATGGCTACACCTTC.

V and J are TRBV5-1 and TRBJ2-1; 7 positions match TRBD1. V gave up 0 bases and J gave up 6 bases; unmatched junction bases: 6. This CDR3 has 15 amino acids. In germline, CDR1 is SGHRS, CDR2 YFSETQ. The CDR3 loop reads CASSLGGQVRNEQFF. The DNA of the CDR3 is TGCGCCAGCAGCTTGGGAGGACAGGTCCGCAATGAGCAGTTCTTC.